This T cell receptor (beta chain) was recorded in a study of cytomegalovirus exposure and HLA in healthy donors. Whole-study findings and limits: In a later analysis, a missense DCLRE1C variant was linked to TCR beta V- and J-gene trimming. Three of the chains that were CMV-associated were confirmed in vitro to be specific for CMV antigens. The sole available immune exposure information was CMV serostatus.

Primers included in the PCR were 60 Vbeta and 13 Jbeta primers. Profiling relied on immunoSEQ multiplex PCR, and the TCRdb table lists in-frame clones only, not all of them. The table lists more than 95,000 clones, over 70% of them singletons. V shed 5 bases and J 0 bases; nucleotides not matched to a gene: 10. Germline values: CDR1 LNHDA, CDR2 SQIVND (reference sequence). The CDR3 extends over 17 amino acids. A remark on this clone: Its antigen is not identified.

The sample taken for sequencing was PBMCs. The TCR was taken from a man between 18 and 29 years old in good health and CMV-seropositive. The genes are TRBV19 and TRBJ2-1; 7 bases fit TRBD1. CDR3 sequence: CASSPRQGMGSYNEQFF. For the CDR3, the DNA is TGTGCCAGTAGTCCCCGACAGGGTATGGGCTCCTACAATGAGCAGTTCTTC.